This T cell receptor beta chain was found in a study of blood T cell repertoires in COVID-19. Turning to the study itself: Samples of COVID-19 (acute and convalescent) were obtained from the United States, Italy and Spain.

Generated by immunoSEQ multiplex PCR, the TCRdb table keeps only in-frame clones and is missing some. Of approximately 360,000 clones in the sample, 90% were seen once. CDR1 and CDR2 from the germline V gene are MGHRA and YSYEKL. The CDR3 length is 13 residues. V was pared by 1 base and J by 7 bases, with 8 bases between. The J gene is TRBJ1-5, the V gene TRBV4-1; unclear D gene. The TCR originated in a man between 18 and 35 years old with active or convalescent COVID-19. Sequenced sample: peripheral blood. The CDR3 DNA reads TGCGCCAGCAGCCAAGGGTTGGGCCAGCCCCAGCATTTT. This gives the protein CASSQGLGQPQHF.